The 29 T cell receptor beta chains presented below share a single source sample, sequenced in a study of a mutant IDH1 vaccine in newly diagnosed glioma. Time point defined: week 23, last vaccination. Each dose delivered 300 ug of mutant IDH1 20-mer peptide subcutaneously with imiquimod. Only in-frame clones appear in the TCRdb table, and some are missing; sequencing was by immunoSEQ multiplex PCR. The sample includes 20,000 to 25,000 clones, approximately 82% of them seen just once. What these receptors recognize is not known. The sequencing here drew on PBMCs, taken from a glioma patient whose treatment included an IDH1 peptide vaccine. These receptors were taken from a young man with glioma.

The rearrangement joins TRBV5-4 to TRBJ2-2; the D gene is possibly TRBD1 (6 bases). V dropped 4 bases and J dropped 5 bases, with 12 bases sitting between them. CDR1 is SGHNT and CDR2 is YYREEE in the germline V gene (reference sequence). CDR3 length: 14 amino acids. CDR3 nucleotides: TGTGCCAGCAGCCCAACAGGGTGGACCGGGGAGCTGTTTTTT. It encodes CASSPTGWTGELFF.

J is TRBJ1-2 and V is TRBV4-1; D is unresolved. Germline CDR1 MGHRA, CDR2 YSYEKL. Trimming stripped 0 bases from V and 0 bases from J, with 8 bases between. The CDR3 has 15 residues. The CDR3 DNA is TGCGCCAGCAGCCAAGAGGGCAGCTCTAACTATGGCTACACCTTC. It is translated as CASSQEGSSNYGYTF.

This sequence joins TRBV7-9 and TRBJ2-7, with 7 bases identical to TRBD1. The CDR3 loop spans 14 amino acids. Germline CDR1 SEHNR, CDR2 FQNEAQ (reference sequence). Unmatched junction bases numbered 7, after V lost 5 bases and J lost 3 bases. This CDR3 is CASSGRDRNYEQYF. For the CDR3, the DNA is TGTGCCAGCAGCGGCCGGGACAGAAACTACGAGCAGTACTTC.

The rearrangement joins TRBV30 to TRBJ1-5, with D maybe TRBD1 (6 bases). Trimming removed 2 bases from V and 1 base from J, with 12 bases in between. Per germline, CDR1 GTSNPN and CDR2 SVGIG (reference sequence). The CDR3 consists of 15 residues. The DNA for the CDR3 is TGTGCCTGGAGTCCCCAGGGGATGAGCAATCAGCCCCAGCATTTT. Encoded protein: CAWSPQGMSNQPQHF.

This chain links TRBV2 with TRBJ1-1; D gene unclear. The length of the CDR3 is 15 residues. Between the trimmed V and J ends, which lost 6 bases and 6 bases, there was a span of 20 bases. Germline CDR1 is SNHLY and CDR2 is FYNNEI. The CDR3 DNA reads TGTGCCAGCAGGCAAGGACCCCAGGCGTGGCCTGAAGCTTTCTTT. It yields the protein CASRQGPQAWPEAFF.

This clone turned up a few times. The rearrangement links TRBV27 to TRBJ1-1; 9 positions agree with TRBD1. The CDR3 covers 15 residues. The V gene end was trimmed by 5 bases and the J gene end by 4 bases; junction bases not matched to a gene: 8. Germline V gene data show CDR1 as MNHEY and CDR2 as SMNVEV (reference sequence). This chain's CDR3 is CASSLGQGFSTEAFF. The CDR3 nucleotides read TGTGCCAGCAGTCTCGGACAGGGGTTTAGCACTGAAGCTTTCTTT.

The V and J genes are TRBV10-2 and TRBJ2-1, with unresolved D. Germline lookup yields CDR1 WSHSY and CDR2 SAAADI. This CDR3 spans 14 amino acids. V was clipped by 4 bases and J by 2 bases, with 9 bases between them. In nucleotides, the CDR3 is TGCGCCAGCAGTGCGGCTGCGGCCTACAATGAGCAGTTCTTC. Its protein is CASSAAAAYNEQFF.

In this sample, this clone is medium-sized. In the same sample, other DNA sequences code for this CDR3. This sequence joins TRBV6-1 and TRBJ2-7; 8 bases map to TRBD1. V lost 8 bases and J lost 3; bases outside the gene matches: 6. The CDR3 is 13 amino acids. Germline V gene lookup returns CDR1 MNHNS and CDR2 SASEGT. The CDR3 is CASSEDRDYEQYF. CDR3 DNA: TGTGCCAGCTCGGAGGACAGGGACTACGAGCAGTACTTC.

V usage is TRBV5-6 and J usage is TRBJ2-1; D remains ambiguous. The germline V gene encodes CDR1 SGHDT and CDR2 YYEEEE. V lost 0 bases, J lost 4 bases, and 8 bases lay in between. The CDR3 consists of 14 residues. CDR3 in amino acids: CASSLAHPYNEQFF. The CDR3 DNA sequence: TGTGCCAGCAGCTTGGCCCACCCATACAATGAGCAGTTCTTC. Full variable domain (missing parts from reference TRBV5-6 and TRBJ2-1): DAGVTQSPTHLIKTRGQQVTLRCSPKSGHDTVSWYQQALGQGPQFIFQYYEEEERQRGNFPDRFSGHQFPNYSSELNVNALLLGDSALYLCASSLAHPYNEQFFGPGTRLTVL.

J is TRBJ2-5 and V is TRBV28; D uncertain. Germline lookup yields CDR1 MDHEN and CDR2 SYDVKM. The V end lost 4 bases, the J end lost 6 bases, and 9 bases lay between the germline ends. The CDR3 sequence is 12 residues long. As DNA, the CDR3 is TGTGCCAGCAGTTCCACAGTTAAGACCCAGTACTTC. Its translation: CASSSTVKTQYF.

This sequence joins TRBV5-1 and TRBJ1-1; TRBD1 might be the D (6 bases). The CDR3 is 17 amino acids. Deletions cut 3 bases from V and 1 base from J, with 19 bases between. Germline V CDR1 and CDR2: SGHRS, YFSETQ. CDR3 nucleotides: TGCGCCAGCAGCTGGGGCACAGGGTTACCCGCGAACACTGAAGCTTTCTTT. Translating it yields CASSWGTGLPANTEAFF.

The rearrangement links TRBV29-1 to TRBJ2-7; 9 bases match TRBD1. There are 16 residues in the CDR3. From germline, CDR1 is SQVTM and CDR2 ANQGSEA. The V and J ends lost 7 bases and 0 bases, in that order; junction bases with no gene match: 13. In DNA, the CDR3 is TGCAGCGCCGAACAACAGGGACAGGGAAGCTCCTACGAGCAGTACTTC. Protein sequence: CSAEQQGQGSSYEQYF.

This chain connects TRBV27 to TRBJ1-5; the D is unclear. The CDR3 spans 14 residues. The germline CDR1 and CDR2 sequences are MNHEY and SMNVEV (reference sequence). V was shortened by 0 bases and J by 6 bases, with 9 bases between the two germline ends. The CDR3 protein is CASSLSGWGQPQHF. CDR3 coding DNA: TGTGCCAGCAGTTTATCGGGTTGGGGTCAGCCCCAGCATTTT.

The count of this clone is one. The V call is TRBV6-5, the J call TRBJ1-1; TRBD1 agrees at 12 bases. The germline gives CDR1 MNHEY, CDR2 SVGAGI. V trimming: 5 bases; J trimming: 4 bases; junction bases outside the gene matches: 5. The CDR3 is 15 amino acids. The CDR3 spells CASSRDRGPLTEAFF. The CDR3 region has the DNA TGTGCCAGCAGTCGGGACAGGGGGCCTCTCACTGAAGCTTTCTTT.

V and J are TRBV2 and TRBJ1-4; D uncertain. Trimming stripped 7 bases from V and 3 bases from J, with 15 bases between. This CDR3 contains 15 residues. The germline gives CDR1 SNHLY, CDR2 FYNNEI. The CDR3 loop reads CASNRETWANEKLFF. The CDR3 DNA is TGTGCCAGCAACCGAGAGACCTGGGCTAATGAAAAACTGTTTTTT.

The chain is built from TRBV27 and TRBJ1-5; perhaps TRBD1 as D (6 bases). This CDR3 is 14 amino acids long. Trimming shortened V by 2 bases and J by 6 bases, and 11 bases separated the two germline ends. CDR1 is MNHEY, CDR2 SMNVEV, per germline (reference sequence). This CDR3 is CASSLGQGIQPQHF. DNA for the CDR3: TGTGCCAGCAGTTTAGGTCAGGGGATTCAGCCCCAGCATTTT.

The rearrangement uses TRBV27 and TRBJ1-2, with D uncertain. CDR3 length equals 18 residues. V was pared by 2 bases and J by 1 base, with 20 bases between. Germline assignment: CDR1 MNHEY and CDR2 SMNVEV (reference sequence). The DNA for the CDR3 is TGTGCCAGCAGTTTAGTGTTCACCCCCGACGGTGTTAACTATGGCTACACCTTC. It translates to CASSLVFTPDGVNYGYTF.

V gene TRBV6-4 combines with J gene TRBJ2-3; D possibly corresponds to TRBD2 (5 bases). The CDR3 spans 15 residues. Germline loops: CDR1 MRHNA, CDR2 SNTAGT. The V and J ends lost 4 bases and 0 bases respectively, with 11 bases between them. CDR3 sequence: CASSGERASTDTQYF. As DNA, the CDR3 is TGTGCCAGCAGTGGGGAGAGGGCTAGCACAGATACGCAGTATTTT.

This clone was recorded only once. The chain recombines TRBV5-1 with TRBJ2-3; tentative D call: TRBD1 (6 bases). The CDR3 consists of 15 residues. The germline V gene has CDR1 SGHRS and CDR2 YFSETQ. V lost 3 bases to trimming and J lost 5 bases, with 16 bases between them. CDR3 residues: CASSSSGTTQDTQYF. CDR3 nucleotide sequence: TGCGCCAGCAGCTCTTCCGGGACAACACAAGATACGCAGTATTTT.

CDR3 sequence reads: CASRDTRAYEQYF. The DNA of the CDR3 is TGTGCCAGCAGGGATACAAGAGCCTACGAGCAGTACTTC. The J gene is TRBJ2-7, the V gene TRBV2; D is uncertain. V lost 6 bases to trimming and J lost 2 bases, with 11 bases between them. Germline-derived CDR1 and CDR2 are SNHLY and FYNNEI. The CDR3 is 13 amino acids. The whole variable domain, filled in from reference TRBV2 and TRBJ2-7, reads EPEVTQTPSHQVTQMGQEVILRCVPISNHLYFYWYRQILGQKVEFLVSFYNNEISEKSEIFDDQFSVERPDGSNFTLKIRSTKLEDSAMYFCASRDTRAYEQYFGPGTRLTVT.

The V gene is TRBV5-4, the J gene TRBJ2-3; D not certain. CDR1 and CDR2 from the germline V gene are SGHNT and YYREEE (reference sequence). This CDR3 is built from 17 residues. Trimming stripped 1 base from V and 3 bases from J, with 18 bases between. The CDR3 region is CASSLIEWASETDTQYF. For the CDR3, the DNA is TGTGCCAGCAGCTTGATAGAGTGGGCGAGTGAGACAGATACGCAGTATTTT.

The genes are TRBV6-6 and TRBJ2-7; 7 bases match TRBD2. Germline lookup yields CDR1 MNHNY and CDR2 SVGAGI (reference sequence). The CDR3 totals 15 residues. V lost 6 bases to trimming and J lost 0 bases; unmatched junction nucleotides: 8. In nucleotides, the CDR3 is TGTGCCAGCAGCTCCTGGCTAGCGGACTCCTACGAGCAGTACTTC. Protein product: CASSSWLADSYEQYF.

The chain carries TRBV6-1 and TRBJ1-2, with 11 bases lining up with TRBD1. J gave up 6 bases and V 10 bases, and 4 bases lay outside the gene matches. This CDR3 has 12 amino acids. Germline V gives CDR1 MNHNS, CDR2 SASEGT. The DNA for the CDR3 is TGTGCCACGGGACAGGGGGTGAATGGCTACACCTTC. Translating gives CATGQGVNGYTF.

The chain links TRBV7-2 to TRBJ2-5; a possible D gene is TRBD2 (5 bases). Germline lookup yields CDR1 SGHTA and CDR2 FQGNSA. This CDR3 is 12 amino acids long. Trimming took off 5 bases at V and 4 bases at J, with 8 bases between the two ends. The CDR3 DNA reads as TGTGCCAGCAGCCTCAGCGGAGAGACCCAGTACTTC. This gives the protein CASSLSGETQYF.

V usage is TRBV12-5 and J usage is TRBJ2-1; 8 bases line up with TRBD2. Germline V gene data show CDR1 as LGHNT and CDR2 as FRNRAP. The length of the CDR3 is 17 residues. J lost 6 bases, V lost 6 bases, and 16 bases had no gene match. The CDR3 sequence: CASGFPIRAGGSNEQFF. DNA of the CDR3: TGTGCTAGTGGATTCCCTATCCGGGCGGGAGGATCCAATGAGCAGTTCTTC.

The chain recombines TRBV19 with TRBJ2-7; 10 bases are a match to TRBD1. The J segment lost 2 bases and the V segment lost 0 bases, leaving 1 base of the junction unmatched. The CDR3 is made up of 15 amino acids. Germline assignment: CDR1 LNHDA and CDR2 SQIVND (reference sequence). The CDR3 sequence is CASSIDGQGAYEQYF. The CDR3 nucleotides read TGTGCCAGTAGTATAGACGGACAGGGGGCCTACGAGCAGTACTTC.

In its sample, this clone was seen once. The chain joins TRBV19 to TRBJ2-5; D is uncertain. Trimming stripped 5 bases from V and 5 bases from J, with 12 bases between. The CDR3 sequence is 13 residues long. The germline V gene encodes CDR1 LNHDA and CDR2 SQIVND (reference sequence). The CDR3 spells CASSARTAETQYF. CDR3 in DNA: TGTGCCAGTAGTGCGAGGACGGCGGAGACCCAGTACTTC.

This clone was counted only a few times. The chain uses TRBV7-9 and TRBJ1-1; D ambiguous. CDR1 is SEHNR and CDR2 is FQNEAQ in the germline V gene (reference sequence). Trimming pared 0 bases from V and 1 base from J, leaving 3 bases between. The CDR3 runs 13 residues. The CDR3 coding sequence is TGTGCCAGCAGCTTAGCAGGGAACACTGAAGCTTTCTTT. As protein: CASSLAGNTEAFF. The full variable domain, rest sourced from reference TRBV7-9 and TRBJ1-1, is DTGVSQNPRHKITKRGQNVTFRCDPISEHNRLYWYRQTLGQGPEFLTYFQNEAQLEKSRLLSDRFSAERPKGSFSTLEIQRTEQGDSAMYLCASSLAGNTEAFFGQGTRLTVV.

The chain links TRBV10-2 to TRBJ2-7, with unresolved D. Between the trimmed V and J ends, which lost 3 bases and 4 bases, there was a span of 7 bases. CDR1 is WSHSY and CDR2 is SAAADI in the germline V gene. This CDR3 contains 12 residues. CDR3 in DNA: TGCGCCAGCAGTGAAGCGCAGTACGAGCAGTACTTC. This codes for CASSEAQYEQYF.